This T cell receptor (beta chain) was sequenced in a study of T cell responses to AZD1222 COVID-19 vaccine. Turning to the study itself: Doses given second, at about 4 or about 12 weeks, were pooled.

Study-wide results and caveats: Scientists sampled the repertoires only once the peak T cell response had passed. Females made up more of the donors, who were largely white British, and clonal diversity may have come out too low. Spike-specific TCR breadth rose after two AZD1222 doses, and depth rose as well.

Profiling relied on immunoSEQ multiplex PCR, and the TCRdb table lists in-frame clones only, not all of them. The table has about 150,000 clones, 90% seen once. Turning to this clone: What it binds is not known.

The CDR3 consists of 16 residues. V shed 8 bases and J shed 0 bases, with 17 bases lying between them. Germline loops: CDR1 SNHLY, CDR2 FYNNEI. This chain uses TRBV2 with TRBJ2-1; either TRBD1 or TRBD2 may supply D (6 bases each). The sequence derives from an adult in good health. The material was peripheral blood, obtained on day 0 of AZD1222 vaccination. The CDR3 is CASLGGGARSYNEQFF. DNA of the CDR3: TGTGCCAGCCTCGGGGGCGGGGCGCGCTCCTACAATGAGCAGTTCTTC. Complete variable domain (other parts from reference TRBV2 and TRBJ2-1): EPEVTQTPSHQVTQMGQEVILRCVPISNHLYFYWYRQILGQKVEFLVSFYNNEISEKSEIFDDQFSVERPDGSNFTLKIRSTKLEDSAMYFCASLGGGARSYNEQFFGPGTRLTVL.